This T cell receptor (beta chain) appears in the sequencing data of a study of tumor-infiltrating lymphocytes in oesophageal squamous cell carcinoma. CDR3 length: 14 residues. In germline, CDR1 is MNHEY, CDR2 SVGEGT. In TCRdb, the PCR reads were re-called with MiXCR into one record per CDR3 protein. The sample includes about 11,000 distinct CDR3 sequences, around 56% of them seen just once. This sequence joins TRBV6-2 or TRBV6-3 and TRBJ2-3; TRBD1 might be the D (6 bases). The J call is in doubt because the DNA end fits TRBJ1-1 better. The clonotype comes from a female donor with esophageal squamous cell carcinoma. Sequencing was done on a sample of esophageal tumor tissue. CDR3 amino acids: CASSLGQLAQKAFF. CDR3 nucleotides: TGTGCCAGCAGCCTCGGACAGCTCGCACAAAAAGCTTTCTTT.